This T cell receptor beta chain was retrieved from a study of blood T cell repertoires in COVID-19. Study-wide background: The samples span acute and convalescent COVID-19 from the United States, Italy and Spain. The cDNA or gDNA used as material had been derived from T cells, B-cell-depleted T cells, or PBMCs.

Original analysis: Reference gene primer amplification yielded estimated nucleated cell counts. Libraries were prepared by immunoSEQ multiplex PCR; TCRdb keeps only in-frame clonotypes and omits some of them. V, J and clone size are those of that table, while D and trimming were read from the DNA. This sample has roughly 230,000 clones, with around 80% found just once. The clonotype was recovered from a man in his forties or fifties with active or convalescent COVID-19. Input material: peripheral blood.

The CDR3 DNA reads as TGTGCCAGCTCTCGCGGCCAGGGGGCTAATTCACCCCTCCACTTT. Protein product: CASSRGQGANSPLHF. The chain is built from TRBV18 and TRBJ1-6; 8 nucleotides align to TRBD1. This CDR3 spans 15 amino acids. V lost 6 bases and J lost 6; bases outside the gene matches: 7. Per the germline V gene, CDR1 is KGHSH and CDR2 is LQKENI.